The text below deals with one T cell receptor (beta chain). Its specificity is not known. The sample is drawn from a study of Ad26.COV2.S vaccination and SARS-CoV-2 variants. Study-wide background: Dosing was one shot or two shots 56 days apart.

Study-wide points: Comparability of non-spike TCR breadth was observed across vaccine and placebo recipients. Estimates derived from TCR breadth and depth analyses may have underestimated total T cell responses.

Documented treatment: 15 to 20 received Ad26.COV2.S at low or high dose, single or two shots; 5 received placebo; per-sample allocation not given. Collection of the samples took place on day 63 after the first injection of vaccine or placebo. This person who donated was an adult of 18-55 years in Boston. V shed 2 bases and J shed 4 bases, with 14 bases lying between them. Per germline, CDR1 KGHSH and CDR2 LQKENI. The length of the CDR3 is 15 residues. Method: immunoSEQ multiplex PCR; TCRdb's copy keeps in-frame clones and lacks some. Of roughly 390,000 clones listed, roughly nine tenths are singletons.

Source: peripheral blood, taken in a trial of Ad26.COV2.S vaccine versus placebo. The chain has TRBV18 and TRBJ1-1, with D unresolved. The clonotype was recovered from a person between 18 and 60 years old who received the Ad26.COV2.S COVID-19 vaccine or a placebo. CDR3 coding DNA: TGTGCCAGCTCACCAGGGCGAGAGGGCGGCACTGAAGCTTTCTTT. It encodes CASSPGREGGTEAFF.